The rows below give T cell receptor beta chains drawn from one sample of a study of shared clonotypes between healthy human individuals. Here immunoSEQ multiplex PCR was the method, and the copy in TCRdb shows in-frame clones only, minus some. The data show about 380,000 clones, 90% to 98% seen once. The sample taken for sequencing was memory CD8+ T cells sorted from blood. The receptors were sampled from a man aged 30-40 years in good health. Each CDR3 is given with its conserved first and last residue. D genes are given only for firm matches. Where a row states a size, it is once, few, many or the class of an expanded clone; other rows omit it.

>.|TRBV2|TRBD1
CASTLDRAYGYTF
>.|TRBV5-1|.
CASNKDLYDRNPQYF
>few|TRBV28|.
CASSSPYQPQHF
>.|TRBV20-1|TRBD1
CSATGAWGYTF
>.|TRBV5-1|.
CASSLTVAKNIQYF
>.|TRBV29-1|.
CSVGGGELNEAFF
>.|TRBV19|TRBD1
CASSGTGDEKLFF
>.|TRBV5-4|.
CASSVSGVKTYEQYF
>once|TRBV11-2|TRBD1
CASSVPGQGNEQYF
>.|TRBV7-6|TRBD2
CASSLVGRLAGGGETQYF
>.|TRBV27|.
CASIIGSTQYF
>.|TRBV15|TRBD2
CATSREGLAGLSYNEQFF
>.|TRBV4-2|TRBD2
CASSQLGGLANEQYF
>.|TRBV19|.
CASSLNRAGYTF
>.|TRBV30|.
CAWSAPRTNYGYTF
>once|TRBV4-2|.
CASSQGLGGYEQYF
>.|TRBV30|.
CAWSVRDIQYF
>.|TRBV5-1|.
CASSLAQSWAASTDTQYF
>.|TRBV9|TRBD2
CASSVGGRAADTQYF
>.|TRBV6-1|.
CASTSGWNNSPLHF
>.|TRBV6-1|.
CASQKRAPMNTEAFF
>.|TRBV19|.
CASRNPGRLFYGYTF
>.|TRBV11-1|.
CASSQEPNYGYTF
>.|TRBV28|TRBD2
CASHSGTALAGGGYEQYF
>.|TRBV5-1|.
CASSLASVQMETQYF
>.|TRBV29-1|TRBD1
CSATGGWGDTQYF
>.|TRBV18|.
CASSPPEVAGELFF
>.|TRBV4-2|.
CASSPGGSYEQYF
>.|TRBV19|.
CASSIGFGYQETQYF
>.|TRBV29-1|TRBD1
CSVEDPQGVYEQYF
>.|TRBV5-1|TRBD1
CASSAGQGGNEQFF
>.|TRBV28|TRBD2
CASSFPPETSESTDTQYF
>.|TRBV15|.
CATSGGPGQKETQYF
>.|TRBV21-1|.
CASSKGQGETQYF
>.|TRBV6-1|TRBD1
CASSEQGAFFGYTF
>.|TRBV14|TRBD2
CASSHLAGVSPNEQFF
>.|TRBV5-1|TRBD2
CASSLGSGITNEQFF
>.|TRBV15|.
CATSREPRAAKNIQYF
>.|TRBV5-1|.
CASSFERAGNNEQFF
>.|TRBV14|.
CASSYTSGAYEQYF
>.|TRBV27|.
CASSGQKNTEAFF
>.|TRBV19|TRBD1
CASSILGQGSYEQYF
>.|TRBV5-1|.
CASSPTGANVLTF
>.|TRBV7-9|TRBD2
CASSLGTSGRVGSYEQYF
>.|TRBV7-2|.
CASSATRTYEQYF
>.|TRBV13|TRBD2
CASSTRTSGALGEQFF